The 9 T cell receptor beta chains reported below all come from one sample, sequenced in a study of resident and recirculating memory T cells in vitiligo. TCRdb's table, derived via immunoSEQ multiplex PCR, lists solely in-frame clones and lacks some. The table shows 55,000 to 75,000 clones, with just over 90% occurring only once. Sequencing was done on a sample of blood. These receptors were obtained from a male donor with vitiligo.

Here the CDR3 reads CASSLGRGPGQGALWETQYF. DNA of the CDR3: TGTGCCAGCAGCTTAGGTCGCGGGCCGGGACAGGGGGCCCTCTGGGAGACCCAGTACTTC. The chain couples TRBV7-6 to TRBJ2-5, with 12 bases matching TRBD1. The V and J ends lost 1 base and 5 bases, in that order; junction bases with no gene match: 17. The CDR3 runs 20 residues. From germline, CDR1 is SGHVS and CDR2 FNYEAQ.

The chain uses TRBV5-4 and TRBJ2-1; 15 bases align to TRBD2. The germline CDR1 and CDR2 sequences are SGHNT and YYREEE (reference sequence). V was clipped by 4 bases and J by 7 bases; unmatched bases: 6. This CDR3 spans 16 amino acids. The CDR3 spells CASSRGLAGGENEQFF. The DNA for the CDR3 is TGTGCCAGCAGCCGCGGACTAGCGGGGGGGGAAAATGAGCAGTTCTTC.

The gene calls are TRBV27 and TRBJ2-7; maybe TRBD2 (5 bases). Germline CDR1 MNHEY, CDR2 SMNVEV (reference sequence). The CDR3 has 17 amino acids. With 6 bases removed from V and 6 bases from J, the gap between germline ends came to 27 bases. CDR3 DNA: TGTGCCAGCAGCCCTGGATGGAATCCCGGACTGACTGGCGAGCAGTACTTC. It is translated as CASSPGWNPGLTGEQYF.

The chain links TRBV5-6 to TRBJ2-1; D is ambiguous. CDR1 SGHDT and CDR2 YYEEEE come from the germline V gene. The CDR3 spans 12 residues. The V and J ends lost 4 bases and 8 bases respectively, with 10 bases between them. The CDR3 here is CASSHAMDEQFF. DNA for the CDR3: TGTGCCAGCAGCCACGCTATGGATGAGCAGTTCTTC.

The chain links TRBV29-1 to TRBJ2-7; possible D gene TRBD1, 6 bases. The V gene's germline CDR1 is SQVTM and CDR2 ANQGSEA. The CDR3 is 12 residues long. With 7 bases removed from V and 3 bases from J, the gap between germline ends came to 13 bases. CDR3 sequence: CSAQTGSYEQYF. CDR3 bases: TGCAGCGCCCAGACAGGCAGCTACGAGCAGTACTTC.

The chain employs TRBV4-3 and TRBJ2-1; TRBD1 aligns across 8 bases. V lost 2 bases and J lost 5; bases outside the gene matches: 8. The CDR3 covers 16 residues. Germline-derived CDR1 and CDR2 are LGHNA and YSLEER. DNA for the CDR3: TGCGCCAGCAGCCAACTCGCCAGGGGGCCTCACAATGAGCAGTTCTTC. Its protein product is CASSQLARGPHNEQFF.

The chain joins TRBV4-3 to TRBJ1-1; D is uncertain. This CDR3 region has 14 residues. Germline V gene data show CDR1 as LGHNA and CDR2 as YSLEER. The ends were cut back, 0 bases at V and 4 bases at J, with 9 bases in the middle. This CDR3 reads CASSQDLELTEAFF. The CDR3 nucleotides are TGCGCCAGCAGCCAAGATTTGGAGCTCACTGAAGCTTTCTTT.

DNA of the CDR3: TGTGCCAGTAGCCGGGGACTAGCGGGGGGGCCGCGCACAGATACGCAGTATTTT. It translates to CASSRGLAGGPRTDTQYF. J is TRBJ2-3 and V is TRBV19; TRBD2 matches 16 bases. CDR3 size: 18 residues. The junction had 7 bases not matched to a gene; V was cut back by 6 bases and J by 1 base. From germline, CDR1 is LNHDA and CDR2 SQIVND (reference sequence).

This clone has just one count. The J gene is TRBJ1-2, the V gene TRBV4-2; weak D call: TRBD1 (5 bases). The CDR3 is 13 residues long. V was clipped by 2 bases and J by 6 bases, with 10 bases between them. In germline, CDR1 is LGHNA, CDR2 YNFKEQ. CDR3 sequence reads: CASSQSGGDGYTF. In DNA form, the CDR3 reads TGTGCCAGCAGCCAATCCGGGGGGGATGGCTACACCTTC.